This TCR beta chain was retrieved from a study of lymphopenia after photon versus proton radiotherapy. Germline loops: CDR1 LNHDA, CDR2 SQIVND (reference sequence). V lost 3 bases and J lost 1; bases outside the gene matches: 8. The CDR3 is made up of 16 amino acids. Study-wide results and caveats: Only patients who died were analyzed for survival; proton advantage is unproven. Larger post-nadir TCR diversity loss correlated inversely with survival in deceased patients. Relative stability marked proton patients; photon patients lost diversity and naive cells. After the lymphocyte nadir, photon-treated repertoires showed oligoclonal expansion, especially of CD8+ Temra cells.

Of note for this clone: Its antigen is unknown.

TCRdb's copy holds only in-frame clones and misses some; the assay was immunoSEQ multiplex PCR. Altogether about 19,000 clones are present, 85% to 95% being singletons, with the ten largest covering around 6.5%. The input for sequencing was peripheral blood, taken from a patient treated with photon-based radiotherapy. The chain joins TRBV19 to TRBJ2-7; TRBD1 matches 8 bases. The origin of this receptor is a man in his 60s with pancreatic cancer. As DNA, the CDR3 is TGTGCCAGTAGTATGAACTCCGGGACAGGTTCCTACGAGCAGTACTTC. This gives the protein CASSMNSGTGSYEQYF. The variable domain in full, completed from reference TRBV19 and TRBJ2-7, reads DGGITQSPKYLFRKEGQNVTLSCEQNLNHDAMYWYRQDPGQGLRLIYYSQIVNDFQKGDIAEGYSVSREKKESFPLTVTSAQKNPTAFYLCASSMNSGTGSYEQYFGPGTRLTVT.